A selection of T cell receptor beta chains follows, all from one sample in a study of blood T cell repertoires in COVID-19. The repertoire was sequenced with immunoSEQ multiplex PCR; TCRdb's copy has only in-frame clones and lacks some. The sample records around 200,000 clones, around 84% being singletons. What was sequenced was PBMCs or T cells enriched from blood (not recorded which). The receptor set was obtained from a man aged 35 to 55 who had recovered from COVID-19. Each CDR3 is given with its conserved first and last residue. Each record gives: clone size, V gene, J gene, D gene, CDR3 DNA, CDR3 protein. The D gene is left open where the match is weak. Clone size appears in some rows only: once, few, many, or a class for an expanded clone.

>-|TRBV19|TRBJ2-1|-
TGTGCCAGTAGACCGGACTATGAATACAATGAGCAGTTCTTC
CASRPDYEYNEQFF
>-|TRBV7-9|TRBJ2-7|-
TGTGCCAGCAGCGTCACAGGGAGCTCCTACGAGCAGTACTTC
CASSVTGSSYEQYF
>-|TRBV4-3|TRBJ2-4|TRBD1
TGCGCCAGCAGCCAAGACGACCTTGGGACAGGAGCCAAAAACATTCAGTACTTC
CASSQDDLGTGAKNIQYF
>-|TRBV15|TRBJ1-5|-
TGTGCCACCAGCAGAGATTACAGCCGAAATAATCAGCCCCAGCATTTT
CATSRDYSRNNQPQHF
>-|TRBV30|TRBJ2-1|TRBD1
TGTGCCTGGAGAGAATACAAGGGGGCCGATGAGCAGTTCTTC
CAWREYKGADEQFF
>-|TRBV15|TRBJ2-5|TRBD2
TGTGCCACCAGCAGGGCGACTAGCGGGAGGTCGGAGACCCAGTACTTC
CATSRATSGRSETQYF
>-|TRBV29-1|TRBJ1-4|-
TGCAGCGTCGCAACTAATGAAAAACTGTTTTTT
CSVATNEKLFF
>-|TRBV5-1|TRBJ2-4|-
TGCGCCAGCAGCTTGGCCCCAGCGGAGGGAACCATTCAGTACTTC
CASSLAPAEGTIQYF
>-|TRBV29-1|TRBJ2-5|TRBD2
TGCAGCGCCCAGTATTGGACTAGTGGGGAGACCCAGTACTTC
CSAQYWTSGETQYF
>-|TRBV28|TRBJ2-7|-
TGTGCCAGCAGTTTAGGGGAGTACGAGCAGTACTTC
CASSLGEYEQYF
>-|TRBV4-1|TRBJ2-1|-
TGCGCCAGCAGTCACTCAGGGGGGCCACACTACAATGAGCAGTTCTTC
CASSHSGGPHYNEQFF
>-|TRBV18|TRBJ1-1|-
TGTGCCAGCTCATTTTCCGGGACACCAAACACTGAAGCTTTCTTT
CASSFSGTPNTEAFF
>-|TRBV7-9|TRBJ2-3|-
TGTGCCAGCAGAGAGGGTGAGGGCACAGATACGCAGTATTTT
CASREGEGTDTQYF
>-|TRBV6-5|TRBJ1-1|TRBD1
TGTGCCAGCAGAAGGGGACAGGTGAACACTGAAGCTTTCTTT
CASRRGQVNTEAFF
>many|TRBV6-5|TRBJ2-2|-
TGTGCCAGCAGTAAGGGACATTACACCGGGGAGCTGTTTTTT
CASSKGHYTGELFF
>-|TRBV13|TRBJ2-3|-
TGTGCCAGCAGCTTAGGCCGGGGAGATACGCAGTATTTT
CASSLGRGDTQYF
>many|TRBV21-1|TRBJ2-1|-
TGTGCCAGCAGCCCCACTTTTAGCGGGAGCTCCTACAATGAGCAGTTCTTC
CASSPTFSGSSYNEQFF
>-|TRBV29-1|TRBJ1-1|TRBD1
TGCAGCGTTGCCGGACAGGGTAACACTGAAGCTTTCTTT
CSVAGQGNTEAFF
>-|TRBV3-1/TRBV3-2|TRBJ1-5|TRBD1
TGTGCCAGCAGCCAAGGGACAGGGCAACAGCCCCAGCATTTT
CASSQGTGQQPQHF
>once|TRBV7-3|TRBJ2-2|TRBD1
TGTGCCAGCAGCTTAATTACAGGGGCGACCGAAGAGCTGTTTTTT
CASSLITGATEELFF
>-|TRBV19|TRBJ2-2|TRBD1
TGTGCTAGGCGGGACAGGGGGTGGTGTTGCACCGGGGAGCTGTTTTTT
CARRDRGWCCTGELFF
>few|TRBV7-2|TRBJ2-7|-
TGTGCCAGCAGCTTTCCTCTACAGGGTCCGGACTTC
CASSFPLQGPDF
>-|TRBV6-5|TRBJ1-1|TRBD1
TGTGCCAGCAGCCGAACAGGGGATAGCACTGAAGCTTTCTTT
CASSRTGDSTEAFF
>few|TRBV7-2|TRBJ2-1|-
TGTGCCAGCAGTTCGGAGGGCTACAACTACAATGAGCAGTTCTTC
CASSSEGYNYNEQFF
>few|TRBV18|TRBJ2-1|TRBD2
TGTGCCAGCTCACCATTCACTAGCGGGATTACCAATGAGCAGTTCTTC
CASSPFTSGITNEQFF
>-|TRBV7-9|TRBJ2-7|-
TGTGCCAGCAGCTTATCGTCCGGACTCGCCTACGAGCAGTACTTC
CASSLSSGLAYEQYF
>-|TRBV28|TRBJ2-1|-
TGTGCCAGCAGTTTTCGGACAGATTCAGAGCAGTTCTTC
CASSFRTDSEQFF
>-|TRBV7-8|TRBJ1-1|-
TGTGCCAGCAGCTTAGCGCGGAGGGGCAGAATGAACACTGAAGCTTTCTTT
CASSLARRGRMNTEAFF
>few|TRBV29-1|TRBJ1-1|-
TGCAGCGTGTCACCTATGAACACTGAAGCTTTCTTT
CSVSPMNTEAFF
>few|TRBV5-1|TRBJ2-3|-
TGCGCCAGCAGCCAAGAATCCACTAGCACAGATACGCAGTATTTT
CASSQESTSTDTQYF
>-|TRBV4-1|TRBJ2-1|TRBD2
TGCGCCAGCAGCCAAGATTCTAGCGGGAGGAATGAGCAGTTCTTC
CASSQDSSGRNEQFF
>-|TRBV28|TRBJ2-1|TRBD2
TGTGCCAGCAGTTCCCGCGGGACTAGCGGCTACAATGAGCAGTTCTTC
CASSSRGTSGYNEQFF
>-|TRBV6-5|TRBJ2-1|TRBD2
TGTGCCAGCAGTTACCATGCGGGAGGGGCCGACAATGAGCAGTTCTTC
CASSYHAGGADNEQFF
>few|TRBV19|TRBJ2-6|-
TGTGCCAGTAGTATCTCGAGGAACTCTGGGGCCAACGTCCTGACTTTC
CASSISRNSGANVLTF
>-|TRBV28|TRBJ1-2|TRBD1
TGTGCCAGCACGACAGGGTTAAATAACTATGGCTACACCTTC
CASTTGLNNYGYTF
>-|TRBV5-1|TRBJ1-4|-
TGCGCCAGCAGCTTGCTGGGCGTCAATGAAAAACTGTTTTTT
CASSLLGVNEKLFF
>-|TRBV5-8|TRBJ1-5|-
TGTGCCAGCAGCTTGGCTGGAGATAGCAATCAGCCCCAGCATTTT
CASSLAGDSNQPQHF
>-|TRBV27|TRBJ1-1|-
TGTGCCAGCAGTTTAGTTCAGGGGACTGAAGCTTTCTTT
CASSLVQGTEAFF
>-|TRBV9|TRBJ2-7|TRBD1
TGTGCCAGCAGCCCGAACCGGGACAGTTCCTACGAGCAGTACTTC
CASSPNRDSSYEQYF
>few|TRBV5-4|TRBJ1-2|TRBD1
TGTGCCAGCAGCGCCGCCGGGACAGGGGGTAATGGCTACACCTTC
CASSAAGTGGNGYTF
>-|TRBV27|TRBJ2-5|TRBD2
TGTGCCAGCAGTCGAAACCCCGGACTAGCGGGAGACCCAGGGACCCAGTACTTC
CASSRNPGLAGDPGTQYF
>-|TRBV9|TRBJ1-6|TRBD1
TGTGCCAGCAGCCCAGAAGGACAGGGTAATTCACCCCTCCACTTT
CASSPEGQGNSPLHF
>-|TRBV27|TRBJ2-7|TRBD1
TGTGCCAGCAGTCCGATCGACAGGGGGCTAGCCTACGAGCAGTACTTC
CASSPIDRGLAYEQYF